A single sample is the source of the 12 T cell receptor beta chains below, sequenced in a study of blood T cells in healthy people across ages. A second PCR, run for about 7 to 11 cycles, used a sample-barcoded 5' primer plus a J-beta primer mix. A single record per CDR3 protein comes from TCRdb applying MiXCR to the 5' RACE reads. The sample records about 1 million distinct CDR3 sequences, roughly a quarter being singletons. These data are also associated with another study on T cells of mothers and their children.

Sequences were obtained from blood. Every receptor here comes from a girl aged 2-15 years in good health.

This clonotype showed up just a few times. The chain combines TRBV5-6 with TRBJ2-5; D might be TRBD2 (5 bases). The CDR3 runs 12 residues. CDR1 and CDR2 (germline): SGHDT, YYEEEE. Trimming cost V 3 bases and J 5 bases, with 8 bases left between them. The CDR3 bases are TGTGCCAGCAGCTCTAGCTGGGAGACCCAGTACTTC. Translation: CASSSSWETQYF.

The V gene is TRBV24-1, the J gene TRBJ2-5; TRBD1 aligns across 8 bases. The ends lost 3 bases at V and 4 bases at J; junction bases unmatched: 12. Germline values: CDR1 KGHDR, CDR2 SFDVKD. This CDR3 is built from 17 residues. The CDR3: CATSDPADGQGGETQYF. The CDR3 DNA follows: TGTGCCACCAGTGATCCCGCGGATGGACAGGGAGGAGAGACCCAGTACTTC.

This clonotype was seen a handful of times. This chain links TRBV10-3 with TRBJ1-1, with 7 bases that match TRBD1. The V and J ends lost 6 bases and 7 bases, in that order; junction bases with no gene match: 11. The CDR3 is 14 residues long. CDR1 is ENHRY, CDR2 SYGVKD, per germline. The CDR3 nucleotides read TGTGCCATCAGGACCCTTGCGACAGGGATTGAAGCTTTCTTT. This encodes CAIRTLATGIEAFF.

J is TRBJ1-1 and V is TRBV7-9; D is unclear. The CDR3 consists of 13 residues. Germline-derived CDR1 and CDR2 are SEHNR and FQNEAQ (reference sequence). The V and J ends lost 0 bases and 3 bases respectively, with 5 bases between them. The CDR3 sequence is CASSLAEHTEAFF. The CDR3 nucleotides read TGTGCCAGCAGCTTAGCGGAACACACTGAAGCTTTCTTT.

This clonotype appeared a few times. The gene calls are TRBV3-1 and TRBJ1-4; D not resolved. Per the germline V gene, CDR1 is LGHDT and CDR2 is YNNKEL (reference sequence). V lost 0 bases and J 4 bases, leaving 12 bases between the germline ends. The CDR3 runs to 16 residues. Here the CDR3 reads CASSQDLTAFNEKLFF. CDR3 nucleotide sequence: TGTGCCAGCAGCCAAGATTTGACGGCGTTTAATGAAAAACTGTTTTTT.

This clonotype was seen only a few times. This rearrangement joins TRBV20-1 to TRBJ2-7, with a possible D match to TRBD2 (6 bases). Per the germline V gene, CDR1 is DFQATT and CDR2 is SNEGSKA (reference sequence). Trimming took off 6 bases at V and 5 bases at J, with 20 bases between the two ends. CDR3 length equals 14 residues. This CDR3 is CSASNKEGLDEQYF. The CDR3 coding sequence is TGCAGTGCAAGTAACAAGGAGGGCCTCGACGAGCAGTACTTC.

This clonotype was observed a few times. Germline and junction disagree at one end, which may indicate a read error. This chain uses TRBV10-3 with TRBJ2-5; D might be TRBD1 (6 bases). Looked up from germline, CDR1 is ENHRY and CDR2 is SYGVKD. This CDR3 has 11 residues. The CDR3 nucleotides read TGTGCCATCAGTGATTCTCTAAGGGGGTTCTTC. Translation gives CAISDSLRGFF.

This clonotype was recorded a few times. V is TRBV7-9 and J is TRBJ2-2; D possibly corresponds to TRBD1 (6 bases). This CDR3 is 17 amino acids long. Germline V gene data show CDR1 as SEHNR and CDR2 as FQNEAQ (reference sequence). Trimming stripped 4 bases from V and 0 bases from J, with 15 bases between. The DNA for the CDR3 is TGTGCCAGCAGCTCCACTACAGGGCCGCCGAACACCGGGGAGCTGTTTTTT. Amino acid sequence: CASSSTTGPPNTGELFF. The whole variable domain, filled in from reference TRBV7-9 and TRBJ2-2, reads DTGVSQNPRHKITKRGQNVTFRCDPISEHNRLYWYRQTLGQGPEFLTYFQNEAQLEKSRLLSDRFSAERPKGSFSTLEIQRTEQGDSAMYLCASSSTTGPPNTGELFFGEGSRLTVL.

This clonotype was seen a handful of times. This chain joins TRBV19 and TRBJ2-5; 16 positions agree with TRBD2. Germline trimming cut 7 bases from V and 5 bases from J; bases unmatched to any gene: 13. This CDR3 spans 18 amino acids. Germline-derived CDR1 and CDR2 are LNHDA and SQIVND (reference sequence). CDR3 nucleotides: TGTGCCAGTAACCCGGGACTAGCGGGAGGGCCTCGACGGGAGACCCAGTACTTC. Protein: CASNPGLAGGPRRETQYF.

Written as DNA, the CDR3 is TGCAGTGCCCCACCGGCGAGGGGGACCTACGAGCAGTACTTC. Translating gives CSAPPARGTYEQYF. V gene TRBV20-1 combines with J gene TRBJ2-7; tentative D call: TRBD1 (6 bases). Germline lookup yields CDR1 DFQATT and CDR2 SNEGSKA (reference sequence). The ends were cut back, 6 bases at V and 2 bases at J, with 17 bases in the middle. The CDR3 is 14 residues long.

The chain is built from TRBV12-3 or TRBV12-4 and TRBJ1-4; weak D call: TRBD1 (5 bases). CDR3 length equals 13 residues. Trimming cost V 3 bases and J 7 bases, with 9 bases left between them. The CDR3 spells CASSFSGREKLFF. The CDR3 region has the DNA TGTGCCAGCAGTTTTTCGGGGCGTGAAAAACTGTTTTTT.

In this sample, this clonotype turned up a few times. This rearrangement joins TRBV7-9 to TRBJ1-4; TRBD1 matches at 8 bases. V lost 5 bases and J lost 5; bases outside the gene matches: 7. This CDR3 spans 15 amino acids. Per the germline V gene, CDR1 is SEHNR and CDR2 is FQNEAQ (reference sequence). The CDR3 DNA reads as TGTGCCAGCAGCACCCGACAGGGGAAAAATGAAAAACTGTTTTTT. Its protein is CASSTRQGKNEKLFF.